Presented here are 21 T cell receptor beta chains from one specimen sequenced in a study of T cell clonality in common variable immunodeficiency. Repertoires were generated with immunoSEQ multiplex PCR, while TCRdb's copy carries only in-frame clones and drops some. The sample gives about 52,000 clones, none seen only once, and the top ten clones hold about 1.7%. The sequencing sample was made of peripheral blood mononuclear cells. These receptors were obtained from a person aged 18 to 75 in good health.

This clone was seen repeatedly, ten times or more. The read gets to within 3 residues of the CDR3 end, and the germline J gene fills in the rest. This chain connects TRBV10-1 to TRBJ1-1, with 8 bases matching TRBD1. The germline V gene encodes CDR1 WNHNN and CDR2 SYGVQD (reference sequence). The CDR3 runs to 12 residues. Incomplete CDR3 DNA: TGCGCCAGCAGTGACCAGGGGGCGCAA. Protein product: CASSDQGAQ. From start to end, the CDR3 is CASSDQGAQAFF.

This clone was observed many times. The read finishes 3 residues shy of the CDR3 end, and the germline J gene is used to complete it. J is TRBJ1-2 and V is TRBV7-8; 9 bases are a match to TRBD1. The CDR3 covers 15 residues. Germline CDR1 SGHVS, CDR2 FQNEAQ. V trimming: 8 bases; J trimming: 4 bases; junction bases outside the gene matches: 11. Here the CDR3 reads CASRKDTGGFYGYTF. The part of the CDR3 DNA that was read is TGTGCCAGCCGCAAAGATACAGGGGGCTTCTATGGC.

This clone was recorded at least ten times. The CDR3 end falls 3 residues outside the read, so it is completed with the germline J gene. V gene TRBV7-2 combines with J gene TRBJ2-1; 7 positions match TRBD1. This CDR3 has 12 residues. The ends lost 4 bases at V and 9 bases at J; junction bases unmatched: 3. Germline CDR1 reads SGHTA; CDR2 reads FQGNSA. The CDR3 is CASSSQGFEQFF. CDR3 DNA (partial): TGTGCCAGCAGCTCACAGGGGTTTGAG.

This clone has a count of ten or more. The CDR3 end falls 3 residues outside the read, so it is completed with the germline J gene. The chain employs TRBV7-9 and TRBJ2-1; 7 nucleotides match TRBD2. The CDR3 has 14 residues. The V gene's germline CDR1 is SEHNR and CDR2 FQNEAQ (reference sequence). V was pared by 3 bases and J by 7 bases, with 6 bases of the junction left unmatched. CDR3 DNA (partial): TGTGCCAGCAGCTTCGCGGGAGAGGGAAATGAG. Amino acids: CASSFAGEGNE. The entire CDR3 sequence reads CASSFAGEGNEQFF.

This clone appeared many times. Read coverage stops 3 residues before the CDR3 terminus; the germline J gene supplies the remainder. V usage is TRBV5-1 and J usage is TRBJ1-1, with D tentatively TRBD1 (6 bases). Germline V lookup: CDR1 SGHRS, CDR2 YFSETQ. This CDR3 has 15 amino acids. Trimming stripped 0 bases from V and 0 bases from J, with 9 bases between. The covered CDR3 bases are TGCGCCAGCAGCTTGGTTGCAGGGGTGAACACTGAA. It yields the protein CASSLVAGVNTE. The whole CDR3 protein reads CASSLVAGVNTEAFF.

This clone was detected many times. Read sequence stops 3 residues before the CDR3 end, and the germline J gene provides the missing end. The chain employs TRBV12-3 or TRBV12-4 and TRBJ2-3; TRBD2 agrees at 12 bases. Trimming at V came to 6 bases and at J to 1 base, leaving 8 bases not matched to a gene. The length of the CDR3 is 17 residues. Partial CDR3 DNA: TGTGCCAGCAGAGCGGGACTAGCGGGTCCCGGCACAGATACG. It encodes CASRAGLAGPGTDT. The CDR3 in full is CASRAGLAGPGTDTQYF.

This clone was detected ten times or more. The read comes to an end 3 residues before the CDR3 does, leaving the germline J gene to fill in the end. J is TRBJ2-7 and V is TRBV5-1; D is unclear. This CDR3 spans 12 amino acids. Trimming stripped 1 base from V and 5 bases from J, with 7 bases between. The germline V gene encodes CDR1 SGHRS and CDR2 YFSETQ. CDR3 DNA (partial): TGCGCCAGCAGCTTGTTATCCCACGAG. Residues: CASSLLSHE. The entire CDR3 is CASSLLSHEQYF.

In its sample, this clone was seen many times. Sequencing ends 3 residues short of the CDR3 end; the germline J gene provides the rest. The chain employs TRBV20-1 and TRBJ2-1; 7 bases line up with TRBD2. The CDR3 has 15 residues. In germline, CDR1 is DFQATT, CDR2 SNEGSKA (reference sequence). V was pared by 0 bases and J by 4 bases, with 6 bases of the junction left unmatched. The CDR3: CSARDPASGYNEQFF. The CDR3 bases that were read are TGCAGTGCTAGAGATCCGGCTAGCGGATACAATGAG.

This clone was found a few times. The CDR3 end falls 3 residues outside the read, so it is completed with the germline J gene. The chain recombines TRBV11-2 with TRBJ1-1; weak D call: TRBD1 (6 bases). The germline V gene has CDR1 SGHAT and CDR2 FQNNGV. This CDR3 comprises 13 residues. Partial CDR3 DNA: TGTGCCAGCAGCTTAGGTCAGGGGATGGAA. Its protein is CASSLGQGME. The entire CDR3 sequence reads CASSLGQGMEAFF.

This clone has a count of ten or more. The read gets to within 3 residues of the CDR3 end, and the germline J gene fills in the rest. The chain is built from TRBV5-5 and TRBJ2-7; D is ambiguous. The length of the CDR3 is 11 residues. V gave up 4 bases and J gave up 4 bases, with 6 bases separating them. The V gene's germline CDR1 is SGHKS and CDR2 YYEKEE (reference sequence). CDR3 amino acids: CASSRSYEQYF. The sequenced CDR3 bases are TGTGCCAGCAGCCGTAGTTACGAG.

This clone was observed at least ten times. The read gets to within 3 residues of the CDR3 end, and the germline J gene fills in the rest. This chain links TRBV18 with TRBJ2-7; 7 bases fit TRBD1. This CDR3 has 18 residues. Germline loops: CDR1 KGHSH, CDR2 LQKENI. Trimming removed 4 bases from V and 3 bases from J; junction bases left unmatched: 18. The CDR3 DNA, read in part, is TGTGCCAGCTCACTTGACAGGGTGCCATCGACAGGCAGCTACGAG. Protein sequence: CASSLDRVPSTGSYE. The whole CDR3 reads CASSLDRVPSTGSYEQYF.

This clone was seen at least ten times. Incomplete CDR3 DNA: TGTGCCAGCAGCCGCCCGACAGGGACTGGAAACACC. Translation gives CASSRPTGTGNT. The complete CDR3 reads CASSRPTGTGNTIYF. The rearrangement uses TRBV6-2 or TRBV6-3 and TRBJ1-3; 7 nucleotides align to TRBD1. The sequenced fragment ends 3 residues before the CDR3 boundary, so the rest is inferred from the germline J gene. Germline V lookup: CDR1 MNHEY, CDR2 SVGEGT. With V trimmed by 6 bases and J by 2 bases, 7 bases remained unmatched. The CDR3 is made up of 15 amino acids.

This clone was found a few times. Read coverage stops 3 residues before the CDR3 terminus; the germline J gene supplies the remainder. This chain links TRBV7-9 with TRBJ1-1; D is ambiguous. The length of the CDR3 is 13 residues. Trimming left V 1 base short and J 4 bases short, with 7 bases between. Germline V gene sequence: CDR1 SEHNR, CDR2 FQNEAQ (reference sequence). The CDR3 DNA, read in part, is TGTGCCAGCAGCTTAGAACTCGTCACTGAA. It specifies CASSLELVTE. The CDR3 in its entirety is CASSLELVTEAFF.

This clone has a handful of counts. The read ends 3 residues early relative to the CDR3; the germline J gene fills the gap. The gene calls are TRBV30 and TRBJ1-2; weak D call: TRBD1 (5 bases). Germline CDR1 is GTSNPN and CDR2 is SVGIG (reference sequence). This CDR3 is built from 14 residues. The CDR3 sequence: CAWARTNSYNDYTF. CDR3 DNA (partial): TGTGCCTGGGCAAGGACAAACTCCTACAATGAC.

This clone occurred many times. The CDR3 end falls 3 residues outside the read, so it is completed with the germline J gene. The V and J genes are TRBV20-1 and TRBJ2-1, with D perhaps matching TRBD2 (6 bases). The germline V gene has CDR1 DFQATT and CDR2 SNEGSKA (reference sequence). The V end lost 7 bases, the J end lost 5 bases, and 9 bases lay between the germline ends. This CDR3 region has 11 residues. The sequenced CDR3 bases are TGCAGTGTATCGGGGGACAATGAG. It yields the protein CSVSGDNE. From start to end, the CDR3 is CSVSGDNEQFF.

The table lists this clone with many counts. The covered CDR3 bases are TGTGCCAGCAGTGGGAAAGGGGGTTTCTCCTACAATGAG. It encodes CASSGKGGFSYNE. The entire CDR3 protein is CASSGKGGFSYNEQFF. This chain joins TRBV6-1 and TRBJ2-1; possibly TRBD1 for D (6 bases). The CDR3 end falls 3 residues outside the read, so it is completed with the germline J gene. The CDR3 consists of 16 residues. V lost 4 bases and J lost 0, with 13 bases in between. Germline CDR1 reads MNHNS; CDR2 reads SASEGT.

This clone was observed a few times. The read ends 3 residues early relative to the CDR3; the germline J gene fills the gap. V usage is TRBV20-1 and J usage is TRBJ2-3; possibly TRBD2 for D (5 bases). CDR1 and CDR2 from the germline V gene are DFQATT and SNEGSKA (reference sequence). The CDR3 totals 16 residues. The chain's CDR3 is CSAPIERNDSEETQYF. The CDR3 bases that were read are TGCAGTGCCCCCATCGAGCGGAACGATAGTGAAGAGACG.

This clone was recorded a few times. From the germline J gene comes the end of the CDR3, since the read stops 3 residues before it. The V gene is TRBV19, the J gene TRBJ1-2; possible D gene TRBD1, 5 bases. CDR3 size: 16 residues. CDR1 and CDR2 from the germline V gene are LNHDA and SQIVND (reference sequence). This CDR3 is CASRGTEGTSGFDYTF. The DNA read from the CDR3 is TGTGCCAGTAGGGGAACAGAGGGGACTAGCGGGTTTGAC.

This clone was found many times. The read comes to an end 3 residues before the CDR3 does, leaving the germline J gene to fill in the end. The chain links TRBV6-2 or TRBV6-3 to TRBJ2-5, with D maybe TRBD2 (6 bases). Germline assignment: CDR1 MNHEY and CDR2 SVGEGT. Trimming pared 8 bases from V and 4 bases from J, leaving 17 bases between. The CDR3 is made up of 14 amino acids. The part of the CDR3 DNA that was read is TGTGCCAGCGGAAAGACTAGTACCCGAGAGACC. Translation gives CASGKTSTRET. The full CDR3 sequence reads CASGKTSTRETQYF.

This clone was counted many times. Read sequence stops 3 residues before the CDR3 end, and the germline J gene provides the missing end. The V gene is TRBV5-6, the J gene TRBJ1-4; D might be TRBD1 (5 bases). The V gene's germline CDR1 is SGHDT and CDR2 YYEEEE. V was shortened by 2 bases and J by 4 bases, with 12 bases between the two germline ends. CDR3 length: 15 residues. The CDR3 DNA, read in part, is TGTGCCAGCAGCTTTTTCGGGGGGGATAATGAAAAA. Amino acid sequence: CASSFFGGDNEK. The whole CDR3 reads CASSFFGGDNEKLFF.

This clone was counted ten times or more. The CDR3 extends 3 residues past the end of the read, so its final part is completed from the germline J gene. The rearrangement uses TRBV5-1 and TRBJ2-7; 12 nucleotides line up with TRBD2. The CDR3 is 16 residues long. The V gene end was trimmed by 6 bases and the J gene end by 3 bases; junction bases not matched to a gene: 10. Looked up from germline, CDR1 is SGHRS and CDR2 is YFSETQ. Here the CDR3 reads CASTPPGLAGRYEQYF. The part of the CDR3 DNA that was read is TGCGCCAGCACCCCACCCGGACTAGCGGGACGCTACGAG.